This is a list of T cell receptor beta chains from one sample in a study of T-cell reconstitution after alpha-beta-depleted transplantation in children. TCRdb recomputed calls from the PCR reads with MiXCR, one row per CDR3 protein. The data contain roughly 100,000 distinct CDR3 sequences, over 6% of them singletons. This material consisted of PBMCs, taken before TCRalphabeta/CD19-depleted stem cell transplant. These receptors were taken from a boy younger than 10 with acute lymphoblastic leukemia, due to receive a stem cell transplant. Both conserved end residues are part of each CDR3. Fields, in order: J gene, D gene, clone size, V gene, CDR3 protein, CDR3 DNA. A D gene is named only where the DNA matches it firmly. Size is omitted from some rows. Given values are once, few, many or a class for expanded clones.

TRBJ2-2 | NA | many | TRBV7-2 | CASSPSVNTGELFF | TGTGCCAGCAGCCCGTCAGTGAACACCGGGGAGCTGTTTTTT
TRBJ2-5 | NA | many | TRBV28 | CASRTGETQYF | TGTGCCAGCCGTACTGGAGAGACCCAGTACTTC
TRBJ2-1 | NA | many | TRBV4-3 | CASSQDRDGEQFF | TGCGCCAGCAGCCAAGACAGGGACGGAGAGCAGTTCTTC
TRBJ1-1 | NA | NA | TRBV2 | CASRDSGMKAFF | TGTGCCAGCAGGGATTCGGGGATGAAAGCTTTCTTT
TRBJ1-2 | NA | few | TRBV4-2 | CASSQDLGGRVGANYGYTF | TGTGCCAGCAGCCAAGATCTTGGAGGCAGGGTGGGGGCTAACTATGGCTACACCTTC
TRBJ2-3 | NA | few | TRBV7-2 | CASSRGVAGTDTQYF | TGTGCCAGCAGCCGCGGGGTAGCGGGCACAGATACGCAGTATTTT
TRBJ2-6 | NA | NA | TRBV20-1 | CSASQGPGSGANVLTF | TGCAGTGCTTCCCAGGGGCCCGGCTCTGGGGCCAACGTCCTGACTTTC
TRBJ2-3 | NA | many | TRBV10-1 | CASRNTDTQYF | TGCGCCAGCAGAAACACAGATACGCAGTATTTT
TRBJ1-2 | NA | many | TRBV6-6 | CASSLGFSADYGYTF | TGTGCCAGCAGTTTAGGGTTTTCAGCCGACTATGGCTACACCTTC
TRBJ2-3 | TRBD2 | NA | TRBV6-5 | CASSYSTSGGAHTQYF | TGTGCCAGCAGTTACTCGACTAGCGGGGGGGCACATACGCAGTATTTT
TRBJ2-5 | TRBD2 | few | TRBV20-1 | CSATTTSGGGETQYF | TGCAGTGCTACTACGACTAGCGGGGGGGGAGAGACCCAGTACTTC
TRBJ2-5 | NA | many | TRBV6-1 | CAVRGWETQYF | TGTGCCGTGAGGGGCTGGGAGACCCAGTACTTC
TRBJ2-1 | NA | NA | TRBV5-4 | CASSFGQSSYNEQFF | TGTGCCAGCAGCTTCGGCCAGAGCTCCTACAATGAGCAGTTCTTC
TRBJ1-1 | TRBD1 | many | TRBV5-1 | CASSWDRANTEAFF | TGCGCCAGCAGCTGGGACAGGGCGAACACTGAAGCTTTCTTT
TRBJ1-3 | NA | many | TRBV14 | CASSPLGPSSGNTIYF | TGTGCCAGCAGCCCCCTGGGACCGAGCTCTGGAAACACCATATATTTT
TRBJ1-3 | NA | few | TRBV15 | CATSRDRLAGNTIYF | TGTGCCACCAGCAGAGATCGCCTCGCTGGAAACACCATATATTTT
TRBJ1-4 | NA | many | TRBV3-1 | CASSLWREEKLFF | TGTGCCAGCAGCCTTTGGAGGGAGGAAAAACTGTTTTTT
TRBJ1-1 | NA | NA | TRBV5-1 | CASSGTGDAEAFF | TGCGCCAGCAGCGGAACGGGGGACGCTGAAGCTTTCTTT
TRBJ2-5 | NA | NA | TRBV7-1 | CASGSRLGGETQYF | TGTGCCAGCGGCTCGCGGCTGGGCGGCGAGACCCAGTACTTC
TRBJ2-3 | NA | few | TRBV5-1 | CASSPQGGGASTDTQYF | TGCGCCAGCAGCCCACAGGGCGGGGGAGCTAGCACAGATACGCAGTATTTT
TRBJ1-2 | TRBD1 | NA | TRBV7-2 | CASSVDRSLGGYTF | TGTGCCAGCAGCGTGGACAGGTCTTTAGGGGGCTACACCTTC
TRBJ1-1 | TRBD1 | many | TRBV19 | CASSRQGNTEAFF | TGTGCCAGTAGTCGACAGGGGAACACTGAAGCTTTCTTT
TRBJ1-6 | TRBD1 | many | TRBV4-1 | CASSHTGGGAPLHF | TGCGCCAGCAGCCATACAGGGGGCGGTGCACCCCTCCACTTT
TRBJ1-6 | TRBD1 | many | TRBV12-3/TRBV12-4 | CASSLSGGRGNSPLHF | TGTGCCAGCAGTTTGTCAGGGGGGAGGGGAAATTCACCCCTCCACTTT
TRBJ1-2 | NA | NA | TRBV5-6 | CASSPGRGGYGYTF | TGTGCCAGCAGCCCGGGCCGGGGCGGCTATGGCTACACCTTC
TRBJ1-1 | NA | few | TRBV2 | CASPRPETTNTEAFF | TGTGCCAGCCCCCGGCCCGAGACAACAAACACTGAAGCTTTCTTT
TRBJ2-5 | NA | many | TRBV20-1 | CSARDGETQYF | TGCAGTGCTAGAGATGGAGAGACCCAGTACTTC
TRBJ2-7 | TRBD2 | NA | TRBV13 | CASSLGLADYEQYF | TGTGCCAGCAGCCTGGGACTAGCGGATTACGAGCAGTACTTC
TRBJ1-1 | NA | few | TRBV18 | CASSPPQQMNTEAFF | TGTGCCAGCTCACCACCGCAACAAATGAACACTGAAGCTTTCTTT
TRBJ2-3 | NA | few | TRBV5-1 | CASSLSTADTQYF | TGCGCCAGCAGCTTGTCAACCGCAGATACGCAGTATTTT
TRBJ2-1 | TRBD2 | medium-sized | TRBV5-1 | CASSLATLAGSYNEQFF | TGCGCCAGCAGCTTGGCCACTTTAGCGGGAAGCTACAATGAGCAGTTCTTC
TRBJ1-3 | NA | NA | TRBV3-1 | CASSPQVGLYSSGNTIYF | TGTGCCAGCAGTCCACAGGTGGGATTATACTCCTCTGGAAACACCATATATTTT
TRBJ1-6 | NA | NA | TRBV21-1 | CASSKSGTGRNSPLHF | TGTGCCAGCAGCAAATCCGGGACAGGGAGGAATTCACCCCTCCACTTT
TRBJ2-1 | TRBD2 | medium-sized | TRBV5-1 | CASSPSPLAGGYNEQFF | TGCGCCAGCAGCCCCTCCCCCCTAGCGGGGGGTTACAATGAGCAGTTCTTC
TRBJ2-7 | NA | many | TRBV12-3/TRBV12-4 | CASSFTNEQYF | TGTGCCAGCAGTTTTACCAACGAGCAGTACTTC
TRBJ2-5 | TRBD1 | few | TRBV25-1 | CASSGRQGQETQYF | TGTGCCAGCAGTGGTCGACAGGGACAAGAGACCCAGTACTTC
TRBJ2-1 | NA | many | TRBV20-1 | CSARVGYNEQFF | TGCAGTGCTAGAGTCGGTTACAATGAGCAGTTCTTC
TRBJ1-3 | TRBD1 | many | TRBV12-3/TRBV12-4 | CASSWGLTGDSGNTIYF | TGTGCCAGCAGTTGGGGATTAACAGGGGACAGTGGAAACACCATATATTTT
TRBJ1-6 | NA | many | TRBV7-9 | CASSPQQQAGTPLHF | TGTGCCAGCAGCCCCCAACAGCAGGCGGGAACACCCCTCCACTTT
TRBJ1-1 | TRBD1 | many | TRBV5-1 | CASSWGRDRGGHTEAFF | TGCGCCAGCAGCTGGGGACGGGACAGGGGAGGACACACTGAAGCTTTCTTT
TRBJ1-1 | TRBD1 | NA | TRBV20-1 | CSASDRQGGRYEAFF | TGCAGTGCTAGTGATCGACAGGGGGGAAGGTATGAAGCTTTCTTT
TRBJ1-2 | NA | many | TRBV29-1 | CSVDLADTNYGYTF | TGCAGCGTTGATTTGGCAGATACTAACTATGGCTACACCTTC
TRBJ1-2 | TRBD1 | few | TRBV12-3/TRBV12-4 | CASSAGTGASYGYTF | TGTGCCAGCAGTGCCGGGACAGGGGCATCCTATGGCTACACCTTC
TRBJ2-2 | TRBD2 | many | TRBV6-6 | CASSLAGGSGELFF | TGTGCCAGCAGCTTAGCGGGGGGGTCCGGGGAGCTGTTTTTT
TRBJ2-7 | NA | many | TRBV4-2 | CASSPLSGEHYEQYF | TGTGCCAGCAGCCCTCTGTCGGGGGAGCACTACGAGCAGTACTTC
TRBJ2-5 | NA | many | TRBV7-9 | CASRSRTDETQYF | TGTGCCAGCAGATCTCGGACAGATGAGACCCAGTACTTC
TRBJ1-1 | NA | many | TRBV28 | CASSHPREYTEAFF | TGTGCCAGCAGTCACCCTCGTGAGTACACTGAAGCTTTCTTT
TRBJ1-5 | NA | few | TRBV7-2 | CASSTGVSNQPQHF | TGTGCCAGCAGTACAGGTGTTAGCAATCAGCCCCAGCATTTT
TRBJ1-2 | NA | NA | TRBV29-1 | CSVQRPSNYGYTF | TGCAGCGTCCAACGGCCAAGTAACTATGGCTACACCTTC
TRBJ1-2 | TRBD1 | many | TRBV29-1 | CSVEPGGYGYTF | TGCAGCGTTGAACCAGGGGGCTATGGCTACACCTTC
TRBJ2-5 | TRBD2 | NA | TRBV6-1 | CASNMASGGETQYF | TGTGCCAGCAATATGGCTAGCGGGGGAGAGACCCAGTACTTC
TRBJ1-2 | NA | few | TRBV20-1 | CSALKGSGALPNYGYTF | TGCAGTGCACTAAAGGGGTCAGGGGCCCTACCTAACTATGGCTACACCTTC
TRBJ1-2 | NA | few | TRBV7-9 | CASSLAFEAPGYTF | TGTGCCAGCAGCTTAGCGTTCGAGGCGCCTGGCTACACCTTC
TRBJ1-5 | NA | few | TRBV28 | CASSFPPASSNQPQHF | TGTGCCAGCAGTTTTCCCCCGGCCAGCTCCAATCAGCCCCAGCATTTT
TRBJ2-5 | TRBD2 | NA | TRBV7-6 | CASSPLGGRGETQYF | TGTGCCAGCAGCCCCCTGGGGGGGAGGGGAGAGACCCAGTACTTC